This TCR beta chain stems from a study of metastatic and nonmetastatic thyroid tumors. Across the whole study: Repertoire comparisons spanned blood and tumor or nodule tissue from malignant and benign thyroid patients.

Study results and limitations: Patients with malignant thyroid tumors reportedly had significantly higher TCR beta diversity than those with benign nodules, in blood and tumor.

This clone was counted ten times or more. Its matching antigen is unknown. The CDR3 runs to 14 residues. With 2 bases removed from V and 0 bases from J, the gap between germline ends came to 7 bases. Per the germline V gene, CDR1 is SGHNT and CDR2 is YYREEE (reference sequence). Not a single patient had been given any form of treatment at any point before undergoing thyroid surgery. Per the study methods: In papillary thyroid cancer, a distant-metastasis classifier was built using CDR3 differences across clinicopathological groups. TCRdb re-clonotyped the PCR reads via MiXCR. TCRdb, rather than the study authors, made the V and J calls. The table includes fewer than 12,000 clones, 25% to 30% detected once.

What was sequenced was tumor tissue. The sequence was obtained from a male donor with papillary thyroid cancer or a benign thyroid nodule (not recorded which). Some clones in this sample may be carry-over from other donors' samples. The rearrangement links TRBV5-4 to TRBJ2-3; D not resolved. CDR3 DNA sequence: TGTGCCAGCAGCTTCAAGGGAAGCACAGATACGCAGTATTTT. This translates into CASSFKGSTDTQYF.